The 15 T cell receptor beta chains below were found in one sample sequenced in a study of radiation and T cells in renal cell carcinoma. Stated time point: blood 4 weeks post-SBRT, at nephrectomy. Noted treatment: 15 Gy SBRT to primary tumor, nephrectomy 4 weeks later. Here immunoSEQ multiplex PCR was the method, and the copy in TCRdb shows in-frame clones only, minus some. The repertoire holds approximately 150,000 clones, 75% to 90% seen once, with less than 20% in the top ten. The sample consisted of blood, taken from a patient whose treatment included radiotherapy and nephrectomy. The source of these receptors is a woman in her forties or fifties with renal cell carcinoma.

The chain links TRBV5-1 to TRBJ2-5; 9 nucleotides match TRBD1. Germline lookup yields CDR1 SGHRS and CDR2 YFSETQ. The CDR3 runs 15 residues. J lost 5 bases, V lost 3 bases, and 8 bases had no gene match. The CDR3 is CASSWTGDSLETQYF. CDR3 nucleotide sequence: TGCGCCAGCAGCTGGACAGGGGACTCCTTGGAGACCCAGTACTTC.

This clone has more than one count but fewer than ten. This sequence joins TRBV25-1 and TRBJ1-1, with D uncertain. CDR1 MGHDK and CDR2 SYGVNS come from the germline V gene. The CDR3 is 14 amino acids. Trimming stripped 1 base from V and 2 bases from J, with 8 bases between. CDR3 DNA sequence: TGTGCCAGCAGTGAATGGCGGGATAACACTGAAGCTTTCTTT. This codes for CASSEWRDNTEAFF.

V and J are TRBV7-2 and TRBJ2-1; the D is unclear. Germline V lookup: CDR1 SGHTA, CDR2 FQGNSA. Trimming took 4 bases from V and 0 from J, leaving 13 bases between them. The length of the CDR3 is 16 residues. In nucleotides, the CDR3 is TGTGCCAGCAGCTCCCCCACCCGGCACTCCTACAATGAGCAGTTCTTC. Translated, it gives CASSSPTRHSYNEQFF.

CDR3 nucleotides: TGCAGCGCATTTACTAGCGGGGGGAATGAGCAGTTCTTC. Residues: CSAFTSGGNEQFF. The chain has TRBV29-1 and TRBJ2-1; TRBD2 aligns across 12 bases. Trimming cost V 7 bases and J 7 bases; bases outside gene matches: 5. The germline gives CDR1 SQVTM, CDR2 ANQGSEA. The CDR3 has 13 residues.

V gene TRBV28 combines with J gene TRBJ1-4, with D unresolved. The CDR3 has 11 residues. V was trimmed by 3 bases and J by 8 bases, leaving 4 bases between them. The V gene's germline CDR1 is MDHEN and CDR2 SYDVKM. In DNA, the CDR3 is TGTGCCAGCAGTTTGGGGGAAAAACTGTTTTTT. Residues: CASSLGEKLFF.

The chain recombines TRBV5-1 with TRBJ1-5; TRBD1 agrees at 7 bases. This CDR3 region has 15 residues. CDR1 and CDR2 (germline): SGHRS, YFSETQ. The trim removed 5 bases at V and 1 base at J, leaving 6 bases unmatched. CDR3 loop: CASRPTGESNQPQHF. The DNA for the CDR3 is TGCGCCAGCAGACCAACAGGGGAGAGCAATCAGCCCCAGCATTTT.

The rearrangement links TRBV19 to TRBJ1-4, with 8 bases matching TRBD1. The V and J ends lost 5 bases and 3 bases, in that order; junction bases with no gene match: 5. Germline V gene sequence: CDR1 LNHDA, CDR2 SQIVND (reference sequence). CDR3 size: 15 residues. The CDR3: CASSPGTGANEKLFF. The CDR3 bases are TGTGCCAGTAGTCCCGGGACAGGTGCTAATGAAAAACTGTTTTTT.

The J gene is TRBJ1-1, the V gene TRBV28; 8 bases are a match to TRBD1. The CDR3 loop spans 14 amino acids. The trim removed 8 bases at V and 0 bases at J, leaving 5 bases unmatched. The germline V gene has CDR1 MDHEN and CDR2 SYDVKM. CDR3 protein: CASGTGQVNTEAFF. CDR3 coding DNA: TGTGCCAGCGGTACGGGACAGGTGAACACTGAAGCTTTCTTT.

CDR3 sequence (DNA): TGCGCCAGCAGCTTGTCTTGGGACATTTCCTACAATGAGCAGTTCTTC. Encoded protein: CASSLSWDISYNEQFF. The rearrangement links TRBV5-1 to TRBJ2-1; D perhaps matches TRBD1 (6 bases). The CDR3 loop spans 16 amino acids. Trimming shortened V by 1 base and J by 1 base, and 12 bases separated the two germline ends. Germline CDR1 SGHRS, CDR2 YFSETQ.

DNA of the CDR3: TGTGCCAGCAGTCCGCGGCGGGGTAGGGGCTACACCTTC. Protein product: CASSPRRGRGYTF. V gene TRBV13 combines with J gene TRBJ1-2, with unresolved D. Trimming pared 6 bases from V and 8 bases from J, leaving 16 bases between. Per the germline V gene, CDR1 is PRHDT and CDR2 is FYEKMQ (reference sequence). The CDR3 contains 13 residues.

This sequence joins TRBV7-2 and TRBJ2-5; 8 bases map to TRBD1. Germline CDR1 SGHTA, CDR2 FQGNSA. This CDR3 spans 15 amino acids. Trimming removed 0 bases from V and 5 bases from J; junction bases left unmatched: 5. The CDR3 DNA sequence: TGTGCCAGCAGCTTAGCCCGACAGGGGACTGAGACCCAGTACTTC. Residues: CASSLARQGTETQYF.

The V call is TRBV7-2, the J call TRBJ1-1; no definite D call. V lost 1 base and J lost 0, with 9 bases in between. Germline V gene lookup returns CDR1 SGHTA and CDR2 FQGNSA. The CDR3 consists of 15 residues. CDR3 sequence reads: CASSLEGDMNTEAFF. The CDR3 region has the DNA TGTGCCAGCAGCTTAGAAGGCGACATGAACACTGAAGCTTTCTTT.

This clone was counted a single time. This chain links TRBV7-2 with TRBJ2-5; TRBD2 matches at 7 bases. Germline loops: CDR1 SGHTA, CDR2 FQGNSA. J gave up 5 bases and V 3 bases, and 12 bases lay outside the gene matches. The CDR3 is made up of 16 amino acids. The CDR3 reads CASSFASGSTVETQYF. CDR3 in DNA: TGTGCCAGCAGCTTCGCTAGCGGTAGCACGGTTGAGACCCAGTACTTC.

This chain uses TRBV27 with TRBJ2-2, with 7 positions matching TRBD1. J gave up 4 bases and V 9 bases, and 11 bases lay outside the gene matches. There are 15 residues in the CDR3. CDR1 and CDR2 from the germline V gene are MNHEY and SMNVEV (reference sequence). The CDR3 coding sequence is TGTGCCAGTTCCAACAGGGGCGTCGGCACCGGGGAGCTGTTTTTT. Translating gives CASSNRGVGTGELFF.

The genes are TRBV5-5 and TRBJ2-1; D may match TRBD1 or TRBD2 (6 bases each). V was trimmed by 4 bases and J by 0 bases, leaving 23 bases between them. The germline V gene encodes CDR1 SGHKS and CDR2 YYEKEE (reference sequence). CDR3 length: 19 amino acids. CDR3 region: CASSHRIDPGASSYNEQFF. The CDR3 nucleotides are TGTGCCAGCAGCCACAGGATCGACCCGGGGGCTAGCTCCTACAATGAGCAGTTCTTC.